This T cell receptor beta chain was observed in a study of human T cells and chemical hapten exposure. Across the whole study: Subjects had 2% DPC placed on 2 cm by 2 cm of upper inner arm skin for sensitization. Diphenylcyclopropenone was applied weekly to patients' scalps across the roughly 23-week study.

CDR3 size: 16 residues. V lost 6 bases, J lost 9 bases, and 21 bases lay in between. The germline gives CDR1 SGHNT, CDR2 YENEEA. Individual cDNA molecules received unique molecular identifiers in the library. MiXCR was run by TCRdb on the RACE reads, yielding one entry per CDR3 protein. The data show more than 30,000 distinct CDR3 sequences, around 6.5% seen once. Time point described: patch test 1, 2 weeks after DPC sensitization. The treatment: therapeutic diphenylcyclopropenone sensitization with weekly scalp DPC. Researchers extracted total RNA from unfractionated whole blood. This clonotype was seen more than once but under ten times.

The sample in question was whole blood, obtained in connection with sensitization to the hapten diphenylcyclopropenone (DPC). This TCR was sampled from a woman aged 25-40 years with alopecia areata. Some clones in this sample may be carry-over from other donors' samples. This chain links TRBV11-3 with TRBJ1-6, with D unclear. CDR3 DNA sequence: TGTGCCAGCAGGCAACGGGCAGGCCTGAGCGGTTCACCCCTCCACTTT. Its translation: CASRQRAGLSGSPLHF. Supplemented by reference TRBV11-3 and TRBJ1-6, the full variable domain reads EAGVVQSPRYKIIEKKQPVAFWCNPISGHNTLYWYLQNLGQGPELLIRYENEEAVDDSQLPKDRFSAERLKGVDSTLKIQPAELGDSAVYLCASRQRAGLSGSPLHFGNGTRLTVT.